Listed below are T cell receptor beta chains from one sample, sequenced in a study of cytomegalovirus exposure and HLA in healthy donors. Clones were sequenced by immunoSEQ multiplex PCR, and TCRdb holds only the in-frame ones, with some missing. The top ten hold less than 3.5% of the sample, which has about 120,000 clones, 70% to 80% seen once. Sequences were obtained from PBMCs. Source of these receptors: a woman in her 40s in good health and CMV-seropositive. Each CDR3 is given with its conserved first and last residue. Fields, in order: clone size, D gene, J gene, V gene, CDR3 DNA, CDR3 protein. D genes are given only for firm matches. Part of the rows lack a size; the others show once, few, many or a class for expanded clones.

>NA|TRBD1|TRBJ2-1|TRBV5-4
TGTGCCAGCAGCTTGGAGGGACAGGGGCCGTACAATGAGCAGTTCTTC
CASSLEGQGPYNEQFF
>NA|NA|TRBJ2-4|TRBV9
TGTGCCAGCAGCTCCGGGCCGGGGAACATTCAGTACTTC
CASSSGPGNIQYF
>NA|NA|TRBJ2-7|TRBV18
TGTGCCAGCTCACCTTTCGGGGGACCGGAGCAGTACTTC
CASSPFGGPEQYF
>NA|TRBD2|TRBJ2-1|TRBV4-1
TGCGCCAGCAGCCAGGGGCCGGGACTAGCGGGAGGAGGGCCCTACAATGAGCAGTTCTTC
CASSQGPGLAGGGPYNEQFF
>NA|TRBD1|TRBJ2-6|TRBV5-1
TGCGCCAGCAGCTTGGCGGGACAGGGTTCTGGGGCCAACGTCCTGACTTTC
CASSLAGQGSGANVLTF
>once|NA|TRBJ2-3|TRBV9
TGTGCCAGCAGCGTAGGGTTTCGGGGGTTGGGCACAGATACGCAGTATTTT
CASSVGFRGLGTDTQYF
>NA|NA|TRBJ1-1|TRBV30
TGTGCCTGGGGGAGGACGACCACTGAAGCTTTCTTT
CAWGRTTTEAFF
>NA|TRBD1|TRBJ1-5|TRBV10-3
TGTGCCATCAGCCCCGGGACAGGGGCTGGTCAGCCCCAGCATTTT
CAISPGTGAGQPQHF
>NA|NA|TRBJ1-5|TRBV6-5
TGTGCCAGCAGTTCCCCGACGGGGCCCCAGCATTTT
CASSSPTGPQHF
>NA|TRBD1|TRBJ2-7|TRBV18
TGTGCCAGCTCGTCGACAGGGGACTACGAGCAGTACTTC
CASSSTGDYEQYF
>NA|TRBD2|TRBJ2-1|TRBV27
TGTGCCAGCAGGCAGCTAGCGGGGGGCAATGAGCAGTTCTTC
CASRQLAGGNEQFF